The next 14 T cell receptor beta chains were all read from a single sample in a study of T cells after yellow fever vaccination. TCRdb used MiXCR to reprocess the 5' RACE reads, holding one entry per CDR3 protein. The sample consists of 400,000 to 450,000 distinct CDR3 sequences, around 20% of them appearing once. The specimen comprised PBMCs, sampled before the yellow fever booster vaccination. These receptors all stem from a man aged 18 to 29 who received the YFV17D yellow fever vaccine.

This clonotype occurred a few times. This sequence joins TRBV7-2 and TRBJ1-2; D uncertain. There are 15 residues in the CDR3. V was clipped by 0 bases and J by 4 bases, with 12 bases between them. The germline CDR1 and CDR2 sequences are SGHTA and FQGNSA. The CDR3 region has the DNA TGTGCCAGCAGCTTAGCCACAGCGGACGTCTATGGCTACACCTTC. Translation gives CASSLATADVYGYTF.

The chain is built from TRBV5-6 and TRBJ1-1; D is possibly TRBD1 (5 bases). CDR3 length: 14 residues. Per germline, CDR1 SGHDT and CDR2 YYEEEE. Deletions cut 3 bases from V and 0 bases from J, with 9 bases between. CDR3 sequence (DNA): TGTGCCAGCAGCTGGACAATTATGAACACTGAAGCTTTCTTT. It codes for CASSWTIMNTEAFF.

The chain joins TRBV11-2 to TRBJ1-1; D gene uncertain. Trimming took off 0 bases at V and 5 bases at J, with 7 bases between the two ends. The CDR3 extends over 13 amino acids. In germline, CDR1 is SGHAT, CDR2 FQNNGV. The CDR3: CASSLDPRTEAFF. The CDR3, as DNA: TGTGCCAGCAGCTTAGATCCGAGAACTGAAGCTTTCTTT.

A single count supports this clonotype. The chain uses TRBV4-2 and TRBJ2-3; the D gene is possibly TRBD2 (7 bases). V was trimmed by 4 bases and J by 2 bases, leaving 16 bases between them. From germline, CDR1 is LGHNA and CDR2 YNFKEQ. This CDR3 spans 16 amino acids. For the CDR3, the DNA is TGTGCCAGCAGCCCAGCCGCGGGGGCGAACACAGATACGCAGTATTTT. Amino acid sequence: CASSPAAGANTDTQYF.

The chain recombines TRBV7-6 with TRBJ2-3, with 11 positions matching TRBD2. Germline V gene data show CDR1 as SGHVS and CDR2 as FNYEAQ. The V gene end was trimmed by 1 base and the J gene end by 4 bases; junction bases not matched to a gene: 7. The CDR3 consists of 17 residues. The CDR3 spells CASSLGSSGGYPDTQYF. CDR3 nucleotides: TGTGCCAGCAGCTTAGGGTCTAGCGGGGGGTACCCAGATACGCAGTATTTT.

The chain is built from TRBV5-6 and TRBJ2-6; D is undetermined. Germline-derived CDR1 and CDR2 are SGHDT and YYEEEE. The CDR3 is made up of 14 amino acids. The V end was cut by 4 bases, the J end by 1 base, with 6 bases between. CDR3 nucleotides: TGTGCCAGCAGCCGCTTATCTGGGGCCAACGTCCTGACTTTC. Encoded protein: CASSRLSGANVLTF.

The chain carries TRBV6-1 and TRBJ2-7; D is tentatively TRBD1 or TRBD2 (6 bases each). There are 19 residues in the CDR3. The germline gives CDR1 MNHNS, CDR2 SASEGT. The V end was cut by 4 bases, the J end by 2 bases, with 27 bases between. DNA of the CDR3: TGTGCCAGCAGTGTACCGGGGGCAACCTCCACACATTTTACCTACGAGCAGTACTTC. Its protein is CASSVPGATSTHFTYEQYF.

The genes are TRBV7-9 and TRBJ2-7; weak D call: TRBD1 (5 bases). Per the germline V gene, CDR1 is SEHNR and CDR2 is FQNEAQ (reference sequence). Trimming took off 1 base at V and 4 bases at J, with 8 bases between the two ends. The CDR3 extends over 13 amino acids. The CDR3 reads CASSLVGAYEQYV. CDR3 DNA sequence: TGTGCCAGCAGCTTAGTAGGGGCTTACGAGCAGTACGTC.

V and J are TRBV5-1 and TRBJ1-1; no clear D. Deletions cut 3 bases from V and 0 bases from J, with 21 bases between. This CDR3 is built from 18 residues. Germline V gene data show CDR1 as SGHRS and CDR2 as YFSETQ. CDR3 sequence (DNA): TGCGCCAGCAGCTGGGAGGGCCAAGGAGAAACCATGAACACTGAAGCTTTCTTT. This sequence encodes CASSWEGQGETMNTEAFF.

This clonotype was counted many times. J is TRBJ2-3 and V is TRBV5-1, with TRBD1 matching over 8 bases. The junction had 8 bases not matched to a gene; V was cut back by 4 bases and J by 4 bases. CDR1 and CDR2 (germline): SGHRS, YFSETQ. The CDR3 consists of 15 residues. The CDR3, as DNA: TGCGCCAGCAGCCGGACAGGGATCGGCTCAGATACGCAGTATTTT. This sequence encodes CASSRTGIGSDTQYF.

CDR3 nucleotide sequence: TGCGCCAGCACCCAGGGAGAAGAGACCCAGTACTTC. It translates to CASTQGEETQYF. The genes are TRBV5-1 and TRBJ2-5; D is tentatively TRBD1 or TRBD2 (5 bases each). CDR3 length: 12 residues. V was pared by 6 bases and J by 3 bases, with 9 bases between. Germline-derived CDR1 and CDR2 are SGHRS and YFSETQ.

CDR3 nucleotide sequence: TGTGCCAGCAGCCTTGCGGGGCGTAAGTTTTTT. Translation gives CASSLAGRKFF. This rearrangement joins TRBV11-2 to TRBJ1-4; a weak D match, TRBD1 (5 bases). The germline V gene encodes CDR1 SGHAT and CDR2 FQNNGV. The CDR3 sequence is 11 residues long. The V gene lost 5 bases and the J gene lost 16 bases, with 14 bases spanning the gap.

This clonotype was found a few times. The chain recombines TRBV15 with TRBJ2-7; D gene ambiguous. Trimming removed 0 bases from V and 3 bases from J, with 6 bases in between. This CDR3 comprises 13 residues. CDR1 is LNHNV, CDR2 YYDKDF, per germline (reference sequence). The CDR3 is CATSRDQGYEQYF. The CDR3 coding sequence is TGTGCCACCAGCAGAGATCAAGGCTACGAGCAGTACTTC.

V and J are TRBV28 and TRBJ1-6; D is unclear. Trimming removed 3 bases from V and 14 bases from J, with 14 bases in between. CDR1 MDHEN and CDR2 SYDVKM come from the germline V gene. The CDR3 spans 13 residues. The CDR3: CASSFGSLVALHF. The CDR3 nucleotides read TGTGCCAGCAGTTTTGGTTCTTTGGTGGCCCTCCACTTT.